The 13 T cell receptor beta chains listed next were all sequenced from one sample in a study of T cells in Graves' hyperthyroidism and ophthalmopathy. The source material, RNA transcripts, was used to amplify TCR beta CDR3 regions. The study used the HTBI primer set for a first-round RT-PCR of the TCR CDR3. TCRdb re-analysed the multiplex PCR reads in MiXCR, keeping a single row per CDR3 protein. The sample gives roughly 660,000 distinct CDR3 sequences, roughly 17% of which show up once; 15% to 18% is in the top ten. Sequenced input: blood. These receptors were obtained from a middle-aged man with Graves' hyperthyroidism.

This clonotype was counted at least ten times. V and J are TRBV10-3 and TRBJ2-5, with D hard to call. In germline, CDR1 is ENHRY, CDR2 SYGVKD. CDR3 size: 15 residues. V was cut by 0 bases and J by 1 base, with 9 bases left in between. The CDR3: CAISESGRSQETQYF. The CDR3 DNA reads TGTGCCATCAGTGAGTCAGGACGGTCCCAAGAGACCCAGTACTTC.

Many counts were recorded for this clonotype. This rearrangement joins TRBV7-9 to TRBJ1-5, with a possible D match to TRBD1 (6 bases). The V gene's germline CDR1 is SEHNR and CDR2 FQNEAQ (reference sequence). V shed 4 bases and J shed 7 bases, with 8 bases lying between them. The CDR3 extends over 12 amino acids. The CDR3 is CASSYDRQPQHF. CDR3 nucleotide sequence: TGTGCCAGCAGCTACGACAGGCAGCCCCAGCATTTT.

There are a few counts of this clonotype. The chain carries TRBV20-1 and TRBJ2-7; TRBD2 might be the D (5 bases). Germline CDR1 reads DFQATT; CDR2 reads SNEGSKA (reference sequence). There are 14 residues in the CDR3. The V gene lost 6 bases and the J gene lost 3 bases, with 18 bases spanning the gap. The CDR3 coding sequence is TGCAGTGCCTTCCGGGGTTCGGAGTTCTACGAGCAGTACTTC. Amino acids: CSAFRGSEFYEQYF.

The gene calls are TRBV7-9 and TRBJ1-2; weak D call: TRBD1 (5 bases). CDR1 and CDR2 from the germline V gene are SEHNR and FQNEAQ (reference sequence). This CDR3 comprises 19 residues. V lost 4 bases and J 4 bases, leaving 28 bases between the germline ends. CDR3 in amino acids: CASSSIFVRGQGLSYGYTF. The CDR3 nucleotides read TGTGCCAGCAGCTCAATATTTGTAAGGGGCCAGGGCCTTAGCTATGGCTACACCTTC.

This rearrangement joins TRBV20-1 to TRBJ1-4; 8 bases line up with TRBD1. V was pared by 6 bases and J by 7 bases, with 7 bases of the junction left unmatched. Germline CDR1 and CDR2: DFQATT and SNEGSKA (reference sequence). The CDR3 totals 13 residues. CDR3 nucleotides: TGCAGTGCCTCGACAGGGGCTCTTGAAAAACTGTTTTTT. Amino acids: CSASTGALEKLFF.

This clonotype was counted many times. J is TRBJ2-1 and V is TRBV11-2; no clear D. Germline V gives CDR1 SGHAT, CDR2 FQNNGV. The V and J ends lost 1 base and 7 bases respectively, with 5 bases between them. This CDR3 has 12 residues. CDR3 sequence reads: CASSLASNEQFF. Here the CDR3 DNA reads TGTGCCAGCAGCTTAGCCAGTAATGAGCAGTTCTTC.

This clonotype has just a few counts. The V and J genes are TRBV19 and TRBJ2-2; 7 bases are a match to TRBD2. Germline lookup yields CDR1 LNHDA and CDR2 SQIVND (reference sequence). V shed 9 bases and J 5 bases; nucleotides not matched to a gene: 15. The CDR3 is made up of 16 amino acids. The CDR3 sequence is CASLRLAGDGTGELFF. The CDR3 bases are TGTGCCAGCCTGCGCTTGGCGGGAGACGGTACCGGGGAGCTGTTTTTT.

This clonotype occurred many times. The chain couples TRBV20-1 to TRBJ2-3; D not certain. CDR3 size: 15 residues. Trimming cost V 3 bases and J 0 bases, with 13 bases left between them. CDR1 is DFQATT, CDR2 SNEGSKA, per germline (reference sequence). The CDR3 sequence: CSASTVLLSTDTQYF. The CDR3, as DNA: TGCAGTGCTAGTACTGTACTCTTAAGCACAGATACGCAGTATTTT.

This clonotype was detected once. The chain links TRBV4-2 to TRBJ2-1, with 8 bases that match TRBD2. V shed 7 bases, J shed 5 bases, and the junction held 10 bases outside the gene matches. The CDR3 length is 15 residues. The germline CDR1 and CDR2 sequences are LGHNA and YNFKEQ. The CDR3 DNA is TGTGCCAGCACCCCGATGGGGACTAGGGACAATGAGCAGTTCTTC. Residues: CASTPMGTRDNEQFF.

The rearrangement links TRBV20-1 to TRBJ2-3, with TRBD2 identical over 7 bases. CDR3 length equals 15 residues. With V trimmed by 1 base and J by 4 bases, 8 bases remained unmatched. Germline V gives CDR1 DFQATT, CDR2 SNEGSKA (reference sequence). In DNA, the CDR3 is TGCAGTGCTAGAGCGACTAGCTTTTTCGCAGATACGCAGTATTTT. It encodes CSARATSFFADTQYF.

The chain employs TRBV6-1 and TRBJ2-2, with D perhaps matching TRBD2 (6 bases). CDR3 length: 16 residues. V lost 8 bases, J lost 8 bases, and 24 bases lay in between. Germline V CDR1 and CDR2: MNHNS, SASEGT. The CDR3 bases are TGTGCCAGCCGCCCCCGGACTGGCGGGGATGAAGGGGAGCTGTTTTTT. The encoded protein is CASRPRTGGDEGELFF.

This clonotype was seen many times. The chain employs TRBV6-1 and TRBJ2-5; 7 positions match TRBD1. This CDR3 comprises 16 residues. Trimming cost V 5 bases and J 2 bases; bases outside gene matches: 11. Germline values: CDR1 MNHNS, CDR2 SASEGT. The CDR3 DNA follows: TGTGCCAGCAGTTCGCCCCGCCGGACAGGTCAAGAGACCCAGTACTTC. Translated: CASSSPRRTGQETQYF.

This clonotype was counted between two and nine times. The chain couples TRBV10-3 to TRBJ1-2; D is perhaps TRBD1 (5 bases). The germline V gene encodes CDR1 ENHRY and CDR2 SYGVKD. V shed 6 bases and J shed 8 bases, with 19 bases lying between them. The CDR3 is 14 amino acids. In nucleotides, the CDR3 is TGTGCCATCAGCGAACCCGGGACGGCCGGCGGCTACACCTTC. Translation gives CAISEPGTAGGYTF.